The T cell receptor beta chain under discussion was sequenced for a study of beta chain features in type 1 diabetes. In the study overall: Patient and healthy donor groups were alike in age, gender and cell yields.

Remarks on this clone: What it binds is unknown.

Expressed TCRB transcripts were sequenced after all isolated RNA was converted to cDNA. Sequencing was performed with immunoSEQ multiplex PCR; in TCRdb, only in-frame clones are kept and a portion is missing. Among 500,000 to 700,000 clones, roughly a sixth were seen once, and the ten largest hold about 0.087%. Study-wide findings and caveats: Over-representation of high TCR-expressing cells was a possible consequence of cDNA sequencing.

V dropped 3 bases and J dropped 5 bases, with 19 bases sitting between them. Germline V gene lookup returns CDR1 SNHLY and CDR2 FYNNEI. CDR3 length equals 16 residues. The sequenced sample was naive CD4+ T cells from blood. This clonotype was obtained from a man younger than 35 in good health. V gene TRBV2 combines with J gene TRBJ2-5; D might be TRBD1 or TRBD2, each matching 5 bases. CDR3 DNA sequence: TGTGCCAGCAGTGAGGAAGCGGTAATCAAGGGGGAGACCCAGTACTTC. Translated, it gives CASSEEAVIKGETQYF.